The rows below give T cell receptor beta chains drawn from one sample of a study of T-cell memory formation after mild COVID-19. MiXCR was run by TCRdb on the 5' RACE reads, yielding one entry per CDR3 protein. The data hold 170,000 or so distinct CDR3 sequences, with about a fifth observed a single time. The sample comprised PBMCs or a T cell subset sorted from them (not recorded which). The origin of the receptors is an adult woman who had mild COVID-19 (a few samples of this study predate the infection). Cell type and time point are not known. Both conserved end residues are part of each CDR3. The D gene is left open where the match is weak. Some rows mark clone size as missing; the rest say once, few, many or name a class of expanded clone.

d_gene,j_gene,len,abundance,v_gene,CDR3nt,CDR3aa
-,TRBJ1-2,15,-,TRBV7-9,TGTGCCAGCAGCTCAACGGCCCGGGAGAACTATGGCTACACCTTC,CASSSTARENYGYTF
-,TRBJ2-7,14,-,TRBV7-9,TGTGCCAGCAGCTTTGAGGGGGGCCTATACGATCAGTACTTC,CASSFEGGLYDQYF
-,TRBJ2-1,14,-,TRBV10-3,TGTGCCTCGCGGGCGAGAGACTCCTACAATGAGCAGTTCTTC,CASRARDSYNEQFF
-,TRBJ1-1,14,-,TRBV27,TGTGCCAGCAGTTTGGAGGTCTGGGGCACTGAAGCTTTCTTT,CASSLEVWGTEAFF
-,TRBJ2-7,17,-,TRBV6-5,TGTGCCAGCAGTTACCCTACGGCCCAGGGGCTGGGGTACGAGCAGTACTTC,CASSYPTAQGLGYEQYF
-,TRBJ2-7,13,few,TRBV5-6,TGTGCCAGCAGCTTAGGATCATCTGTGGAGCAGTACTTC,CASSLGSSVEQYF
-,TRBJ2-5,16,few,TRBV27,TGTGCCAGCAGTTTATATGGGCAGGGAGGACGAGAGACCCAGTACTTC,CASSLYGQGGRETQYF
TRBD1,TRBJ2-7,16,few,TRBV18,TGTGCCAGCTCACCTTTCGGGGCGACAGGGTTGAACGAGCAGTACTTC,CASSPFGATGLNEQYF
-,TRBJ2-1,16,-,TRBV20-1,TGCAGTGCTCGCCCCCTCCTCACGGGAGTTTACAATGAGCAGTTCTTC,CSARPLLTGVYNEQFF
TRBD1,TRBJ2-3,19,few,TRBV29-1,TGCAGCGTGGACAGGGACGGGCCACCGGGACTGGAACACACAGATACGCAGTATTTT,CSVDRDGPPGLEHTDTQYF
-,TRBJ1-5,15,few,TRBV7-9,TGTGCCAGCAGCTCAGAGTTTACGGTTGCTCAGCCCCAGCATTTT,CASSSEFTVAQPQHF
-,TRBJ2-1,16,-,TRBV4-3,TGCGCCAGCAGCCGCGAAGTGGGGGGATCCTACAATGAGCAGTTCTTC,CASSREVGGSYNEQFF
-,TRBJ2-7,14,-,TRBV30,TGTGCCTGGAGTCGGCTAGCGCGTTCCTACGAGCAGTACTTC,CAWSRLARSYEQYF
-,TRBJ2-1,16,-,TRBV29-1,TGCAGCGCTACAAACCCTTCTTACCCCCGGTTCAATGAGCAGTTCTTC,CSATNPSYPRFNEQFF
TRBD1,TRBJ1-5,13,-,TRBV7-6,TGTGCCAGCAGCACGGGACAGATTCAGCCCCAGCATTTT,CASSTGQIQPQHF
-,TRBJ1-2,13,few,TRBV7-9,TGTGCCAGCAGCCTCGCTCAGGGAAATGGCTACACCTTC,CASSLAQGNGYTF
-,TRBJ1-1,16,-,TRBV6-2/TRBV6-3,TGTGCCAGCAGTTGGGACAAAAGGCAGGGCGACACTGAAGCTTTCTTT,CASSWDKRQGDTEAFF
-,TRBJ2-3,15,few,TRBV24-1,TGTGCCACCAGTGAAACCGATTATCTCACAGATACGCAGTATTTT,CATSETDYLTDTQYF
-,TRBJ2-7,14,-,TRBV7-8,TGTGCCAGCAGCACACGACAGGTCGTGAGGGAGCAGTACTTC,CASSTRQVVREQYF
TRBD2,TRBJ2-5,15,once,TRBV20-1,TGCAGTGCTAGAGACCCCGGGACTATGAAAGAGACCCAGTACTTC,CSARDPGTMKETQYF
-,TRBJ1-1,15,-,TRBV4-1,TGCGCCAGCAGCCAAGAAGGTCAGGGGAACACTGAAGCTTTCTTT,CASSQEGQGNTEAFF
TRBD2,TRBJ2-1,15,few,TRBV29-1,TGCAGCGTTGAAGGCGGGAGCTCCTCCTACAATGAGCAGTTCTTC,CSVEGGSSSYNEQFF
-,TRBJ2-1,12,few,TRBV24-1,TGTGCCACCAGTGAAACGAACAATGAGCAGTTCTTC,CATSETNNEQFF
-,TRBJ2-7,13,few,TRBV7-9,TGTGCCAGCAGCTTAGAGTGGCAATACGAGCAGTACTTC,CASSLEWQYEQYF
-,TRBJ1-3,17,few,TRBV6-5,TGTGCCAGCCGACGCGGTGGGCTATTCGGCTCTGGAAACACCATATATTTT,CASRRGGLFGSGNTIYF
-,TRBJ2-5,15,few,TRBV6-2/TRBV6-3,TGTGCCAGCAGTTCCCCCGCCGACTACCAAGAGACCCAGTACTTC,CASSSPADYQETQYF
-,TRBJ1-5,15,few,TRBV5-5,TGTGCCAGCAGCCCGGACGGGAATAGCAATCAGCCCCAGCATTTT,CASSPDGNSNQPQHF
-,TRBJ2-7,15,few,TRBV28,TGTGCCAGCAGTTTCTTGAAGGGACCCTCCTACGAGCAGTACTTC,CASSFLKGPSYEQYF
TRBD1,TRBJ1-1,14,once,TRBV20-1,TGCAGTGCTAGGGCCGACAGGGGGAACACTGAAGCTTTCTTT,CSARADRGNTEAFF
-,TRBJ2-2,13,many,TRBV6-4,TGTGCCAGCAGTGCCATGAACACCGGGGAGCTGTTTTTT,CASSAMNTGELFF
-,TRBJ2-1,16,-,TRBV9,TGTGCCAGCAGCGTAATGGGCCTAGAGTCGGTCAATGAGCAGTTCTTC,CASSVMGLESVNEQFF
-,TRBJ1-2,13,once,TRBV12-3/TRBV12-4,TGTGCCAGCAGTTTAAATAGGGAAGACGGCTACACCTTC,CASSLNREDGYTF
-,TRBJ2-3,12,few,TRBV7-9,TGTGCCAGCAGCCTCCCTGCGGATACGCAGTATTTT,CASSLPADTQYF
-,TRBJ2-1,15,-,TRBV5-1,TGCGCCAGCAGCTTGTTAGGGGATTACTACAATGAGCAGTTCTTC,CASSLLGDYYNEQFF
TRBD2,TRBJ2-7,16,few,TRBV28,TGTGCCAGCAGCACTCCGGGACTAGCGGGGACCTACGAGCAGTACTTC,CASSTPGLAGTYEQYF
TRBD1,TRBJ1-1,14,-,TRBV18,TGTGCCAGCTCATACGACAGGGCGAACACTGAAGCTTTCTTT,CASSYDRANTEAFF
-,TRBJ2-1,13,-,TRBV11-3,TGTGCCAGCAGCCCCGGACTGGGCGGTGAGCAGTTCTTC,CASSPGLGGEQFF
TRBD1,TRBJ1-2,15,few,TRBV24-1,TGTGCCACCAGTGACCCGGACAGGGGCACCTATGGCTACACCTTC,CATSDPDRGTYGYTF
TRBD1,TRBJ2-1,13,-,TRBV7-6,TGTGCCAGCAGCATCGCAGGGGGCAATGAGCAGTTCTTC,CASSIAGGNEQFF